A single sample gave rise to the 27 T cell receptor beta chains below, sequenced in a study of blood T cell repertoires in COVID-19. This table comes from immunoSEQ multiplex PCR, and its TCRdb copy is limited to in-frame clones, with some not included. There are roughly 70,000 clones in the sample; roughly 88% occur only once, and roughly 2.7% lies in the top ten. The sequenced material came from peripheral blood. All receptors come from a man between 65 and 79 years old with active or convalescent COVID-19.

J is TRBJ1-5 and V is TRBV2, with 9 bases identical to TRBD1. CDR1 is SNHLY, CDR2 FYNNEI, per germline. This CDR3 has 14 residues. V dropped 8 bases and J dropped 7; count of bases not matched to a gene: 9. In DNA, the CDR3 is TGTGCCAGCGGGGGACAGGGCATAAGGCAGCCCCAGCATTTT. Protein sequence: CASGGQGIRQPQHF.

The chain has TRBV9 and TRBJ1-3; TRBD1 might be the D (5 bases). Germline assignment: CDR1 SGDLS and CDR2 YYNGEE. The CDR3 is made up of 15 amino acids. The germline V and J ends were trimmed by 0 bases and 3 bases, with 10 bases remaining between them. Here the CDR3 reads CASSVVGGVGNTIYF. The CDR3 nucleotides are TGTGCCAGCAGCGTAGTTGGAGGGGTTGGAAACACCATATATTTT.

The chain is built from TRBV6-5 and TRBJ1-1; TRBD1 matches at 10 bases. V was clipped by 5 bases and J by 4 bases; unmatched bases: 4. The CDR3 extends over 14 amino acids. Germline CDR1 is MNHEY and CDR2 is SVGAGI. CDR3 in DNA: TGTGCCAGCAGTAGCGACAGGGGGCGCACTGAAGCTTTCTTT. As protein: CASSSDRGRTEAFF.

The J gene is TRBJ1-3, the V gene TRBV19, with 7 bases fitting TRBD1. In germline, CDR1 is LNHDA, CDR2 SQIVND (reference sequence). Trimming cost V 10 bases and J 2 bases; bases outside gene matches: 5. The CDR3 extends over 13 amino acids. DNA of the CDR3: TGTGCCACCAACAGGGGACCTGGAAACACCATATATTTT. Residues: CATNRGPGNTIYF. Variable domain in full (rest from reference TRBV19 and TRBJ1-3): DGGITQSPKYLFRKEGQNVTLSCEQNLNHDAMYWYRQDPGQGLRLIYYSQIVNDFQKGDIAEGYSVSREKKESFPLTVTSAQKNPTAFYLCATNRGPGNTIYFGEGSWLTVV.

The chain joins TRBV19 to TRBJ2-2, with 16 bases identical to TRBD2. The CDR3 is 17 amino acids. V gave up 10 bases and J gave up 4 bases; unmatched junction bases: 9. The germline CDR1 and CDR2 sequences are LNHDA and SQIVND (reference sequence). The CDR3 region is CATGSGLAGGRTGELFF. In nucleotides, the CDR3 is TGTGCCACAGGATCGGGACTAGCGGGAGGGCGCACCGGGGAGCTGTTTTTT. The full variable domain, its missing parts supplied by reference TRBV19 and TRBJ2-2, is DGGITQSPKYLFRKEGQNVTLSCEQNLNHDAMYWYRQDPGQGLRLIYYSQIVNDFQKGDIAEGYSVSREKKESFPLTVTSAQKNPTAFYLCATGSGLAGGRTGELFFGEGSRLTVL.

The chain combines TRBV28 with TRBJ1-3; 7 bases match TRBD1. CDR1 is MDHEN, CDR2 SYDVKM, per germline. This CDR3 has 17 amino acids. V lost 7 bases and J lost 0; bases outside the gene matches: 12. CDR3 sequence reads: CASTNGGQIYSGNTIYF. The CDR3 nucleotides are TGTGCCAGCACCAACGGGGGACAGATTTACTCTGGAAACACCATATATTTT.

The rearrangement links TRBV6-5 to TRBJ1-3; D perhaps matches TRBD1 (5 bases). Germline CDR1 reads MNHEY; CDR2 reads SVGAGI. The CDR3 has 16 residues. V was pared by 4 bases and J by 4 bases, with 17 bases between. CDR3 loop: CASSSIQGGGGNTIYF. DNA of the CDR3: TGTGCCAGCAGTTCAATTCAGGGAGGTGGAGGAAACACCATATATTTT.

The CDR3 spells CASSHTSGSYNEQFF. The DNA for the CDR3 is TGCGCCAGCAGCCATACTAGCGGCTCCTACAATGAGCAGTTCTTC. The chain has TRBV4-1 and TRBJ2-1; 8 bases are shared with TRBD2. The CDR3 extends over 15 amino acids. The germline V gene has CDR1 MGHRA and CDR2 YSYEKL. V was clipped by 3 bases and J by 0 bases; unmatched bases: 1.

The rearrangement joins TRBV6-5 to TRBJ1-4, with D possibly matching TRBD1 (5 bases). The length of the CDR3 is 12 residues. The V end was cut by 8 bases, the J end by 8 bases, with 12 bases between. Germline-derived CDR1 and CDR2 are MNHEY and SVGAGI. This chain's CDR3 is CASGGGREKLFF. DNA of the CDR3: TGTGCCAGCGGGGGGGGACGGGAAAAACTGTTTTTT.

The chain recombines TRBV29-1 with TRBJ2-5; TRBD1 aligns across 7 bases. The CDR3 is 13 amino acids. Germline CDR1 and CDR2: SQVTM and ANQGSEA. The V and J ends lost 3 bases and 5 bases, in that order; junction bases with no gene match: 6. The CDR3 DNA is TGCAGCGTTGAGGCAGGGGGTTGGGAGACCCAGTACTTC. Protein sequence: CSVEAGGWETQYF.

The J gene is TRBJ1-1, the V gene TRBV19; D is ambiguous. From germline, CDR1 is LNHDA and CDR2 SQIVND (reference sequence). There are 14 residues in the CDR3. The V and J ends lost 4 bases and 11 bases respectively, with 20 bases between them. The CDR3 region is CASSTVLLGGEAFF. Written as DNA, the CDR3 is TGTGCCAGTAGTACAGTTCTCCTGGGCGGGGAGGCTTTCTTT.

This chain uses TRBV19 with TRBJ2-3; D call uncertain. Trimming pared 7 bases from V and 2 bases from J, leaving 10 bases between. This CDR3 is 13 amino acids long. CDR1 is LNHDA and CDR2 is SQIVND in the germline V gene (reference sequence). CDR3: CASKDRLTDTQYF. CDR3 in DNA: TGTGCCAGTAAGGATAGACTCACAGATACGCAGTATTTT.

The J gene is TRBJ1-1, the V gene TRBV7-9; D is undetermined. Trimming took off 6 bases at V and 1 base at J, with 9 bases between the two ends. The germline gives CDR1 SEHNR, CDR2 FQNEAQ (reference sequence). This CDR3 contains 13 residues. The CDR3 reads CASSLTGNTEAFF. In DNA, the CDR3 is TGTGCCAGCAGTTTAACGGGGAACACTGAAGCTTTCTTT. The full variable domain, its missing parts supplied by reference TRBV7-9 and TRBJ1-1, is DTGVSQNPRHKITKRGQNVTFRCDPISEHNRLYWYRQTLGQGPEFLTYFQNEAQLEKSRLLSDRFSAERPKGSFSTLEIQRTEQGDSAMYLCASSLTGNTEAFFGQGTRLTVV.

V and J are TRBV2 and TRBJ1-6; the D is unclear. The germline V gene has CDR1 SNHLY and CDR2 FYNNEI. The CDR3 is made up of 15 amino acids. The V end was cut by 5 bases, the J end by 1 base, with 9 bases between. The CDR3, as DNA: TGTGCCAGCAGTCCGAGGTTATCCTATAATTCACCCCTCCACTTT. It codes for CASSPRLSYNSPLHF.

The V call is TRBV5-1, the J call TRBJ1-2, with TRBD1 matching 9 bases. Looked up from germline, CDR1 is SGHRS and CDR2 is YFSETQ. The V segment lost 3 bases and the J segment 8 bases; nucleotides outside the gene matches: 8. This CDR3 contains 14 residues. The CDR3 protein is CASSSTGGGVGYTF. As DNA, the CDR3 is TGCGCCAGCAGCTCCACAGGGGGCGGGGTAGGCTACACCTTC.

The rearrangement uses TRBV3-1 (or the pseudogene TRBV3-2) and TRBJ1-2, with 12 bases that match TRBD1. CDR1 LGHDT and CDR2 YNNKEL come from the germline V gene (reference sequence). The CDR3 length is 15 residues. Germline trimming cut 4 bases from V and 8 bases from J; bases unmatched to any gene: 8. The CDR3 region has the DNA TGTGCCAGCAGCCTCGGGACAGGGGGCAGGTTAGGCTACACCTTC. It is translated as CASSLGTGGRLGYTF.

The chain carries TRBV2 and TRBJ2-7, with a weak D call TRBD2 (7 bases). V was pared by 7 bases and J by 0 bases, with 16 bases between. CDR3 length: 15 amino acids. Germline CDR1 is SNHLY and CDR2 is FYNNEI. Here the CDR3 DNA reads TGTGCCAGCACCTCTGGGGGCGGGAGCTCCTACGAGCAGTACTTC. This translates into CASTSGGGSSYEQYF.

The chain has TRBV4-1 and TRBJ1-6, with D perhaps TRBD1 (5 bases). Germline V gene data show CDR1 as MGHRA and CDR2 as YSYEKL. The CDR3 totals 16 residues. Trimming left V 0 bases short and J 8 bases short, with 14 bases between. As DNA, the CDR3 is TGCGCCAGCAGCCAAGATCCCCCGACAGTATATTCACCCCTCCACTTT. It yields the protein CASSQDPPTVYSPLHF.

This rearrangement joins TRBV7-9 to TRBJ1-1, with 8 bases fitting TRBD1. The CDR3 sequence is 16 residues long. The trim removed 1 base at V and 4 bases at J, leaving 8 bases unmatched. Germline loops: CDR1 SEHNR, CDR2 FQNEAQ (reference sequence). CDR3 coding DNA: TGTGCCAGCAGCTTAGGGACAGGGAGGGGAGTCACTGAAGCTTTCTTT. It encodes CASSLGTGRGVTEAFF.

The chain recombines TRBV30 with TRBJ2-5; 10 nucleotides line up with TRBD2. Looked up from germline, CDR1 is GTSNPN and CDR2 is SVGIG (reference sequence). This CDR3 region has 15 residues. The V gene end was trimmed by 3 bases and the J gene end by 5 bases; junction bases not matched to a gene: 9. CDR3 loop: CAWRLAGGMLETQYF. Written as DNA, the CDR3 is TGTGCCTGGAGATTAGCGGGGGGAATGCTTGAGACCCAGTACTTC.

The chain has TRBV6-1 and TRBJ1-2, with D unresolved. The CDR3 consists of 13 residues. Germline V gene lookup returns CDR1 MNHNS and CDR2 SASEGT. Trimming cost V 2 bases and J 8 bases, with 12 bases left between them. CDR3 sequence reads: CASSESGERGYTF. The CDR3 DNA reads TGTGCCAGCAGTGAATCTGGGGAGAGAGGCTACACCTTC.

The chain employs TRBV19 and TRBJ1-5; D may be TRBD1 (5 bases). Germline CDR1 reads LNHDA; CDR2 reads SQIVND (reference sequence). V lost 3 bases, J lost 6 bases, and 9 bases lay in between. CDR3 length: 13 amino acids. The CDR3 sequence: CASSIGQGQPQHF. In nucleotides, the CDR3 is TGTGCCAGTAGTATTGGGCAGGGTCAGCCCCAGCATTTT.

This chain links TRBV5-5 with TRBJ1-6, with TRBD1 identical over 12 bases. The J segment lost 6 bases and the V segment lost 3 bases, leaving 10 bases of the junction unmatched. Germline lookup yields CDR1 SGHKS and CDR2 YYEKEE (reference sequence). The CDR3 covers 18 residues. The CDR3 DNA sequence: TGTGCCAGCAGCTCCCCCGGGACAGGGGGCTTTGGTAATTCACCCCTCCACTTT. Amino acids: CASSSPGTGGFGNSPLHF. Looking up the rest from reference TRBV5-5 and TRBJ1-6 gives the full variable domain: DAGVTQSPTHLIKTRGQQVTLRCSPISGHKSVSWYQQVLGQGPQFIFQYYEKEERGRGNFPDRFSARQFPNYSSELNVNALLLGDSALYLCASSSPGTGGFGNSPLHFGNGTRLTVT.

The chain has TRBV11-2 and TRBJ1-2; possibly TRBD1 for D (5 bases). Germline CDR1 SGHAT, CDR2 FQNNGV. The V end lost 4 bases, the J end lost 5 bases, and 11 bases lay between the germline ends. This CDR3 contains 13 residues. The CDR3 sequence is CASSSTRVYGYTF. DNA for the CDR3: TGTGCCAGCAGCTCGACCAGGGTTTATGGCTACACCTTC.

The CDR3 DNA follows: TGTGCCAGTAAGCTTAGAGCAGGGGCCGACACTGAAGCTTTCTTT. Translation gives CASKLRAGADTEAFF. The chain is built from TRBV7-2 and TRBJ1-1; D perhaps matches TRBD1 (6 bases). Trimming pared 9 bases from V and 3 bases from J, leaving 20 bases between. The germline V gene has CDR1 SGHTA and CDR2 FQGNSA. The CDR3 totals 15 residues.

The V gene is TRBV28, the J gene TRBJ1-5; D is ambiguous. Trimming left V 3 bases short and J 0 bases short, with 18 bases between. The CDR3 has 18 amino acids. CDR1 MDHEN and CDR2 SYDVKM come from the germline V gene. The CDR3 region is CASSLVGLWYNSNQPQHF. In nucleotides, the CDR3 is TGTGCCAGCAGTTTGGTTGGCCTTTGGTATAATAGCAATCAGCCCCAGCATTTT.

The chain has TRBV24-1 and TRBJ2-5, with TRBD2 as a possible D gene (7 bases). The V end lost 6 bases, the J end lost 4 bases, and 11 bases lay between the germline ends. CDR1 and CDR2 from the germline V gene are KGHDR and SFDVKD. CDR3 length: 13 residues. As DNA, the CDR3 is TGTGCCACCAGTCCTAGGGGGGGAGAGACCCAGTACTTC. Translating it yields CATSPRGGETQYF.